This T cell receptor (beta chain) stems from a study of T cells in Graves' hyperthyroidism and ophthalmopathy. There are 19 residues in the CDR3. The V and J ends lost 8 bases and 5 bases, in that order; junction bases with no gene match: 20. Concerning this clonotype itself: Its antigen is still unknown.

Clinical symptoms, serum thyroxine, TRAb, thyroid ultrasound and orbital computed tomography established diagnosis. Each 10 ml fresh peripheral blood draw supplied the PBMCs. Findings and caveats of the study: Stable hyperthyroidism was told apart from ophthalmopathy by a model built on 13 V-J features.

Regions amplified from RNA transcripts were the TCR beta CDR3 regions. First-round RT-PCR targeting the TCR CDR3 was performed with the HTBI primer set. A single record per CDR3 protein comes from TCRdb applying MiXCR to the multiplex PCR reads. The sample lists hundreds of thousands of distinct CDR3 sequences, around a sixth occurring once. This clonotype originated in a woman under 30 with Graves' hyperthyroidism. This sequence joins TRBV12-3 or TRBV12-4 and TRBJ2-5, with 13 bases that match TRBD2. The sample consisted of blood. CDR3 bases: TGTGCCAGCTCACCACAGGGACTAGCGGGACACCTCACAAAGGAGACCCAGTACTTC. Translating gives CASSPQGLAGHLTKETQYF.